The sequence of this T cell receptor beta chain was determined in a study of shared clonotypes between healthy human individuals. General study points: Some naive CD4 clonotypes, 4% to 6%, turned up in common across several donors. Blood was the sole source, and tissue repertoires probably differ.

Comment on this clone: Its antigen remains unknown.

Sequencing was performed with immunoSEQ multiplex PCR; in TCRdb, only in-frame clones are kept and a portion is missing. Among 2 million to 3 million clones listed, over 85% were seen once. V was shortened by 9 bases and J by 1 base, with 13 bases between the two germline ends. There are 13 residues in the CDR3. Per the germline V gene, CDR1 is SGHRS and CDR2 is YFSETQ. The rearrangement uses TRBV5-1 and TRBJ1-1, with no clear D. What was sequenced was naive CD4+ T cells from PBMCs. Subset defined: CD45RA+ positively selected. This TCR was recovered from a man between 18 and 29 years old in good health. Some clones in this sample may be carry-over from other donors' samples. CDR3 sequence: CATGSGWNTEAFF. CDR3 nucleotides: TGCGCCACCGGATCTGGGTGGAACACTGAAGCTTTCTTT.